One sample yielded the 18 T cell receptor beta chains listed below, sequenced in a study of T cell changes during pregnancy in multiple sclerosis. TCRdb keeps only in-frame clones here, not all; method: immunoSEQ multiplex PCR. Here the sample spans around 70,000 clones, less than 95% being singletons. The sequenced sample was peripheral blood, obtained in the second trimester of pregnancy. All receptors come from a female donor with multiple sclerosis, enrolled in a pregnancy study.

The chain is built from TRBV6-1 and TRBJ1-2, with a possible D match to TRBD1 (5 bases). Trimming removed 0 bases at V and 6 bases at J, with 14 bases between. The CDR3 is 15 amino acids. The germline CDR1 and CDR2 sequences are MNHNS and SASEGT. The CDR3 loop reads CASSEAPGYRNGYTF. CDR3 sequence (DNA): TGTGCCAGCAGTGAAGCTCCAGGGTATCGAAATGGCTACACCTTC.

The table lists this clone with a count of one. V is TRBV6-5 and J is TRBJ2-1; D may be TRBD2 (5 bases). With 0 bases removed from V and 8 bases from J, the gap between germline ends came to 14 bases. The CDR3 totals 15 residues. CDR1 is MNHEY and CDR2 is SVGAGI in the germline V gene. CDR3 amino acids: CASSYSNLASYEQFF. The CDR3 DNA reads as TGTGCCAGCAGTTACTCGAACCTAGCTTCATATGAGCAGTTCTTC.

The CDR3 sequence is CASSPLGSGNEQFF. CDR3 DNA sequence: TGTGCCAGCAGCCCCCTCGGGTCAGGGAATGAGCAGTTCTTC. The V gene is TRBV7-3, the J gene TRBJ2-1; the D gene is possibly TRBD1 (5 bases). Trimming stripped 5 bases from V and 7 bases from J, with 15 bases between. CDR1 is SGHTA and CDR2 is FQGTGA in the germline V gene. The CDR3 consists of 14 residues.

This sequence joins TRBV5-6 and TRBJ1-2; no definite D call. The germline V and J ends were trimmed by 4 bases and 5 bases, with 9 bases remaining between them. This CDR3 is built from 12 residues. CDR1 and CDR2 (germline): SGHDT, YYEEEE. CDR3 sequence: CASSDRVYGYTF. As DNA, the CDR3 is TGTGCCAGCAGCGACCGGGTTTATGGCTACACCTTC.

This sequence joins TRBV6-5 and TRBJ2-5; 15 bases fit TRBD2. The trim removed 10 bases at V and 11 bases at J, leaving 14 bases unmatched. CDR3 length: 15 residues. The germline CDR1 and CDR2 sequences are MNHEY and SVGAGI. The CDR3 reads CATRTPGLAGGWQYF. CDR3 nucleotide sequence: TGTGCCACCCGGACTCCGGGACTAGCGGGGGGTTGGCAGTACTTC.

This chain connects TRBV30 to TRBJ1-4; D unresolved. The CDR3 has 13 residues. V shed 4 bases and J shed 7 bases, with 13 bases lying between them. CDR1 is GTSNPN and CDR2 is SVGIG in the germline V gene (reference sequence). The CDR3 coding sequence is TGTGCCTGGATGGGCAGGTTCTCTGAAAAACTGTTTTTT. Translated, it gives CAWMGRFSEKLFF.

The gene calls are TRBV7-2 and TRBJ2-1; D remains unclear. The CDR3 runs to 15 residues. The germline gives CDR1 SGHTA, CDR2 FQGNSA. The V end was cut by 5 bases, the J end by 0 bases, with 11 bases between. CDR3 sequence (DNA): TGTGCCAGCAGCGTCCCAGGTAGCTCCTACAATGAGCAGTTCTTC. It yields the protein CASSVPGSSYNEQFF.

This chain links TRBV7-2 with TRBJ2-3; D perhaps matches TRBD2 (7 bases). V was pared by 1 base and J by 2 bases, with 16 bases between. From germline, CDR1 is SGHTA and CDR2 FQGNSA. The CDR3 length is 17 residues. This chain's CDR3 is CASSLGGPGGITDTQYF. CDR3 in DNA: TGTGCCAGCAGCTTAGGGGGGCCGGGGGGAATCACAGATACGCAGTATTTT. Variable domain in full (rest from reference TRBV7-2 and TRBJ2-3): GAGVSQSPSNKVTEKGKDVELRCDPISGHTALYWYRQSLGQGLEFLIYFQGNSAPDKSGLPSDRFSAERTGGSVSTLTIQRTQQEDSAVYLCASSLGGPGGITDTQYFGPGTRLTVL.

The CDR3 nucleotides read TGTGCCAGCAGCTTATTACAGGAGGGACTTTCACCCCTCCACTTT. Residues: CASSLLQEGLSPLHF. The chain joins TRBV7-6 to TRBJ1-6; D might be TRBD1 (5 bases). The V end was cut by 2 bases, the J end by 9 bases, with 14 bases between. The CDR3 extends over 15 amino acids. Per the germline V gene, CDR1 is SGHVS and CDR2 is FNYEAQ.

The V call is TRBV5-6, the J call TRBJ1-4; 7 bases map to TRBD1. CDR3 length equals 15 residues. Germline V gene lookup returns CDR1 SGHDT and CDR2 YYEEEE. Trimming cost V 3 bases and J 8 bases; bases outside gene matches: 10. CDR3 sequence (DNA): TGTGCCAGCAGCTACAGACAGGGTATTCGGGAAAAACTGTTTTTT. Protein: CASSYRQGIREKLFF.

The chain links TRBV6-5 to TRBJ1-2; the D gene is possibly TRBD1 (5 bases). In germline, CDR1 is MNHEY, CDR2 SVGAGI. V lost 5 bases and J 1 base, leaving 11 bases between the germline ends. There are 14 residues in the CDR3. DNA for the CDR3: TGTGCCAGCAGTACCACCCAGGGTAACTATGGCTACACCTTC. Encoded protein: CASSTTQGNYGYTF.

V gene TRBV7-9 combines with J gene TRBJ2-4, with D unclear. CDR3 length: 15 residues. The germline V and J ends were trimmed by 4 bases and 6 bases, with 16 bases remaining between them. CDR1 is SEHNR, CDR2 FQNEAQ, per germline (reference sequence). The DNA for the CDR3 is TGTGCCAGCAGCTCCCCTCGAGCTCCGGGAAACATTCAGTACTTC. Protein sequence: CASSSPRAPGNIQYF.

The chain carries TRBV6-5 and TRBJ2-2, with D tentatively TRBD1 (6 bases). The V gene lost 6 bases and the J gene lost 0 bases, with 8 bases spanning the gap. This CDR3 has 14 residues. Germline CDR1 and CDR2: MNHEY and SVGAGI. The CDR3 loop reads CASSRTANTGELFF. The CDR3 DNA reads TGTGCCAGCAGCCGGACAGCGAACACCGGGGAGCTGTTTTTT.

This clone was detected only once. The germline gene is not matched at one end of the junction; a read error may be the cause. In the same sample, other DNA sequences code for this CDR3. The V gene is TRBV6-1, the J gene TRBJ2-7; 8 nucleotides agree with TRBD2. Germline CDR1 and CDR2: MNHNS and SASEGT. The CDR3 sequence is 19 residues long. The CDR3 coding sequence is TGTGCTAGCAGTGAAGCGCTTCATGAGCGGGGGCTAGGGTTCGCCGAGCAGTACTTC. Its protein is CASSEALHERGLGFAEQYF.

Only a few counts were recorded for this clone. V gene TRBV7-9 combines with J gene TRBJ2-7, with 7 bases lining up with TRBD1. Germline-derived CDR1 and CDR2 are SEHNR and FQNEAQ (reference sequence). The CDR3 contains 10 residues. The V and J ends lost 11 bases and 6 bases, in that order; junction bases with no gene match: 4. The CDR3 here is CADRDGEQYF. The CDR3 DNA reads TGTGCCGACAGGGATGGCGAGCAGTACTTC.

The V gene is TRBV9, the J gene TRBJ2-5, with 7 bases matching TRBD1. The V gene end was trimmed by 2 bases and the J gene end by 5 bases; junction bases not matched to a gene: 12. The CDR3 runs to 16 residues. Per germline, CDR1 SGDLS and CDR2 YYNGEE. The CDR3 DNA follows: TGTGCCAGCAGCGTGACAGGGTTCGGAGCTAAGGAGACCCAGTACTTC. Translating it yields CASSVTGFGAKETQYF.

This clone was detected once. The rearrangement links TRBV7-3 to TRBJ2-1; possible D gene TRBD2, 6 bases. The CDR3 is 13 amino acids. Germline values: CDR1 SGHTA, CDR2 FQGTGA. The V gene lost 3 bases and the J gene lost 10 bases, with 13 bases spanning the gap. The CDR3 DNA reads TGTGCCAGCAGCTTCGGGAGAGGAGGCGAGCAGTTCTTC. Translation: CASSFGRGGEQFF.

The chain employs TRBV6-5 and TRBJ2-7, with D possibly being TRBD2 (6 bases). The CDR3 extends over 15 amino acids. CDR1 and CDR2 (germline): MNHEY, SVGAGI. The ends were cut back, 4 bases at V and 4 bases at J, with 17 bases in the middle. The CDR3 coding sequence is TGTGCCAGCAGTTTCCATCGGGGTCGGGAGTACGAGCAGTACTTC. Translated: CASSFHRGREYEQYF.